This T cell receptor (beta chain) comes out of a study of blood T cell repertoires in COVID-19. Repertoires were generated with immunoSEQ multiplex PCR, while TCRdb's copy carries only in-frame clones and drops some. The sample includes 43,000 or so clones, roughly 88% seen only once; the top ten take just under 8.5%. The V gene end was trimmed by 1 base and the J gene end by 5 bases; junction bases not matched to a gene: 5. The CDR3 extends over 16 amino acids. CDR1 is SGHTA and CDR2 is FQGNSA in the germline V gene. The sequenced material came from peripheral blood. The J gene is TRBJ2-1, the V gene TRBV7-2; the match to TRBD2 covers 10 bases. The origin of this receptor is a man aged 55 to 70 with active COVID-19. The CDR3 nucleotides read TGTGCCAGCAGCTTAGTCGGGCTAGCGGGAGACAATGAGCAGTTCTTC. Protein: CASSLVGLAGDNEQFF.